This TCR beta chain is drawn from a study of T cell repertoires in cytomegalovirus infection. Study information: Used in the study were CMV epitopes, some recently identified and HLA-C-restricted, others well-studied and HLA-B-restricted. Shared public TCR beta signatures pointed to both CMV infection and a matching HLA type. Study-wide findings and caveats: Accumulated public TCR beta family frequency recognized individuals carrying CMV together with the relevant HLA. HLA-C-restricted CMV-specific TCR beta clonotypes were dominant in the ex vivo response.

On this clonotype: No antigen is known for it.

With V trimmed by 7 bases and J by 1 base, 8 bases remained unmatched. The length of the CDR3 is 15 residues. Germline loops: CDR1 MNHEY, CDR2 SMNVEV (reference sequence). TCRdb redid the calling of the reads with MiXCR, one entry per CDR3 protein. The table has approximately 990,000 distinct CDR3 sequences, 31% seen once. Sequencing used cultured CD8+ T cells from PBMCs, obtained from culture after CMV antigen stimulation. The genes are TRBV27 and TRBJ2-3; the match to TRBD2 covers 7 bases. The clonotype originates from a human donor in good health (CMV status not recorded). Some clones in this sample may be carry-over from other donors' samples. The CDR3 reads CASKFSGLGTDTQYF. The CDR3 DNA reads TGTGCCAGCAAATTTTCTGGACTAGGCACAGATACGCAGTATTTT.